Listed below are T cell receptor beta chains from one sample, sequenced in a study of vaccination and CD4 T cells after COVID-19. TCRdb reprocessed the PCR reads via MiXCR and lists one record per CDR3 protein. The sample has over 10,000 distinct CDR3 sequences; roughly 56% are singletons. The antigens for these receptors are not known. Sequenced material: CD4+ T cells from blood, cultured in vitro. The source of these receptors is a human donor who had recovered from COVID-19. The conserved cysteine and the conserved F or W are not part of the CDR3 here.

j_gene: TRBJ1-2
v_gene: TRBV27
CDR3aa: ASRRGGSQLNYGYT

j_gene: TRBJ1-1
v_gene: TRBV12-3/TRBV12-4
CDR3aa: ASSPINTEAF

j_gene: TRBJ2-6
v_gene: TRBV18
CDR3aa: ASSPMAGGANVLT

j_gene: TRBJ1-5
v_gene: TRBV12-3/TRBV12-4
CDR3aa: ASSRGQGIGQPQH

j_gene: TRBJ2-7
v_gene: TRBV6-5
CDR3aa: ASSFLAGTGGRNEQY

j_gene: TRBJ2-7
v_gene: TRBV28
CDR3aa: ASRRTAAYEQY

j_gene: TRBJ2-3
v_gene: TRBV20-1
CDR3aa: SARAPTGPSTDTQY

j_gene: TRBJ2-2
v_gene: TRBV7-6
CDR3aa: ASSWSTSYTGELF

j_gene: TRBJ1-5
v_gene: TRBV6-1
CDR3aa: ASSRTSNQPQH

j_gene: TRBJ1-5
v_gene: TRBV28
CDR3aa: ASTQGGNSQPQH

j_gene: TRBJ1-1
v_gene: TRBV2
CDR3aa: ASLHTGTGAYTEAF

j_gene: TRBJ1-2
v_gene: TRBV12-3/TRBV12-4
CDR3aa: ASSLAGATYGYT

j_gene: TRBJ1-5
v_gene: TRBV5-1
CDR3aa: ASRLAPGSNQPQH

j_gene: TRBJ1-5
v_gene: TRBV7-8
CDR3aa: ASSRKPGNDQPQH

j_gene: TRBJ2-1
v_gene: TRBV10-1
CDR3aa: ASSEGGRAKNEQF

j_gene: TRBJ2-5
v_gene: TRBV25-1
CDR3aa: ASSEWGGRETQY

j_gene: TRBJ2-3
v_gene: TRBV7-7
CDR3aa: ASSLGTGDTQY

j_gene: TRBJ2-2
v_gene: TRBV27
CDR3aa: ASSPLWGRKTGELF

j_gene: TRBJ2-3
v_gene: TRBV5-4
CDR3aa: ASSFPSGRDTDTQY

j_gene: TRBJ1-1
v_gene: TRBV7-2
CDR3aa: ASSLTDGDTEAF

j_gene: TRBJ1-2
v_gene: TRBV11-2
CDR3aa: ASSLDWDRGLSYT

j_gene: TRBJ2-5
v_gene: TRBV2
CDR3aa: ASTDERAAGGRETQY

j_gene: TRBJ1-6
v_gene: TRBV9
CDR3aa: ASSVAASFNSPLH

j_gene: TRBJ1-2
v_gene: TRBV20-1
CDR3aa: SARAVLWGTQGYT

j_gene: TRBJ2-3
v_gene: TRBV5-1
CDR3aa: ASRAPTSTDTQY

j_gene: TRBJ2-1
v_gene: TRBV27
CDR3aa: ASSLKVGSYNEQF

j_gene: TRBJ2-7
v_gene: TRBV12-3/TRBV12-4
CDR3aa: ASSRSRGGGEQY

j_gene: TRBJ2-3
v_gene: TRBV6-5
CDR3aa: ASSSLLGVGTDTQY

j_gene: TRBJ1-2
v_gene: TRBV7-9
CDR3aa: ASSSGGGQGNYGYT

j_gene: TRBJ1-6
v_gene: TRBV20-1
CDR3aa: SARGGNSPLH

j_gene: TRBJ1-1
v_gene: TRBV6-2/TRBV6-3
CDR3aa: ASRGVGYGDTEAF

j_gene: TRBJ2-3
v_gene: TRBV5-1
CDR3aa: ASSPIPGGADTQY

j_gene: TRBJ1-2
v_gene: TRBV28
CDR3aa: ASSQTGIYGYT

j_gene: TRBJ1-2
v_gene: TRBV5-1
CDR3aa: ASSLRGQGTYGYT

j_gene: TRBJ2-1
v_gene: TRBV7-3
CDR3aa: ASSSGLAGSNEQF